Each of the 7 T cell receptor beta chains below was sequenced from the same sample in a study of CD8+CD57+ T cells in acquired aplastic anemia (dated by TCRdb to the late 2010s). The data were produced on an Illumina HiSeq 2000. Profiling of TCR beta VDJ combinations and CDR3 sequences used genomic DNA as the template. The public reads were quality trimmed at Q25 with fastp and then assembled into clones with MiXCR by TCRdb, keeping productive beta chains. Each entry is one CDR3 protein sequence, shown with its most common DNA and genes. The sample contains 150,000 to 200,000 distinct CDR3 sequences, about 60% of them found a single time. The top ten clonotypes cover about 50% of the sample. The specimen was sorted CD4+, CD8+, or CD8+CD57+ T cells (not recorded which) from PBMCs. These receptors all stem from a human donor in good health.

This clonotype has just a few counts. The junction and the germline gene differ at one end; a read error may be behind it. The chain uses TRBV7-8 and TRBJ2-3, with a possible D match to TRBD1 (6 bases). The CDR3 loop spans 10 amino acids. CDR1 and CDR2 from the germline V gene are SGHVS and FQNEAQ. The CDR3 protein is CASSIRDTDF. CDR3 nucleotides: TGTGCCAGCAGCATACGGGACACGGATTTT. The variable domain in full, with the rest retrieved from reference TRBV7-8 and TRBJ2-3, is GAGVSQSPRYKVAKRGQDVALRCDPISGHVSLFWYQQALGQGPEFLTYFQNEAQLDKSGLPSDRFFAERPEGSVSTLKIQRTQQEDSAVYLCASSIRDTDFGPGTRLTVL.

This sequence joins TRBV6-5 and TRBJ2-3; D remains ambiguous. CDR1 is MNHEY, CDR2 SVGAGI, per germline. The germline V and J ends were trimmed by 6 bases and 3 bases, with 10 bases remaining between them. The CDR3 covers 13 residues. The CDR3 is CASSTSETDTQYF. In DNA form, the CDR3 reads TGTGCCAGCAGCACGTCGGAGACAGATACGCAGTATTTT.

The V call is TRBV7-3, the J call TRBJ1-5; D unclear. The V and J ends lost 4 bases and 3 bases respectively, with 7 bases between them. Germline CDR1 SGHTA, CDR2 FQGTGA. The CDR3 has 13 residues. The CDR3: CASSSALNQPQHF. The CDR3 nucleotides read TGTGCCAGCAGCTCAGCCCTCAATCAGCCCCAGCATTTT.

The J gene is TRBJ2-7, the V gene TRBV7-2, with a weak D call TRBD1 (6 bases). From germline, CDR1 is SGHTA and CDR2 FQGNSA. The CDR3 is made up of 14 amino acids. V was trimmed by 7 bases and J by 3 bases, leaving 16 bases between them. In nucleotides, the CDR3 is TGTGCCAGCAACCAGGGGTGGCTTGACTACGAGCAGTACTTC. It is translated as CASNQGWLDYEQYF.

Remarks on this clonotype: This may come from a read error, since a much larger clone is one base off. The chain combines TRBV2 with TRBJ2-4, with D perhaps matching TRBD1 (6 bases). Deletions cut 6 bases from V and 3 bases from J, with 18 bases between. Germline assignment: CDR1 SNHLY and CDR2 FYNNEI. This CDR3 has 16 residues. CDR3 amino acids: CASSPGHGVLKNIQYF. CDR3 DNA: TGTGCCAGCAGCCCGGGACATGGGGTCCTCAAAAACATTCAGTACTTC.

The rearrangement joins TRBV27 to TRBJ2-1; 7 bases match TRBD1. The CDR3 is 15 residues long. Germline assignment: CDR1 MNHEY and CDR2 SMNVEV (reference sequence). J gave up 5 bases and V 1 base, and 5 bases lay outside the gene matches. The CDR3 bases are TGTGCCAGCAGTTTATTGAGGGGGCAACACAATGAGCAGTTCTTC. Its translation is CASSLLRGQHNEQFF.

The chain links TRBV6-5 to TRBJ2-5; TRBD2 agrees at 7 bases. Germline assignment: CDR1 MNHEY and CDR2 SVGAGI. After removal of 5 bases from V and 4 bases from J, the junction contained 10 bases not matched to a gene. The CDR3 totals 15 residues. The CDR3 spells CASSRAGTVGETQYF. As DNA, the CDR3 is TGTGCCAGCAGTCGAGCGGGAACGGTGGGAGAGACCCAGTACTTC.